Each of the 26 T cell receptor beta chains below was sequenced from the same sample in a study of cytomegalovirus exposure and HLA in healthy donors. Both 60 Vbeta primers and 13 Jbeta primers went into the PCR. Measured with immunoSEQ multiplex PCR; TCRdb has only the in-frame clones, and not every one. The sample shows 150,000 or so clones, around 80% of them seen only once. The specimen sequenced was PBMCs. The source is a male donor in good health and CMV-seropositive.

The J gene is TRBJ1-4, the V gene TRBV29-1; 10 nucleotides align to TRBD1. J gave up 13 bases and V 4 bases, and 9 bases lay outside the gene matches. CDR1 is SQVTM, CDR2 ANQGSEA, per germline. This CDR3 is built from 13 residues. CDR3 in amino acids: CSVGSGQGSRLFF. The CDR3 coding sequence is TGCAGCGTTGGGTCGGGACAGGGGAGTAGACTGTTTTTT. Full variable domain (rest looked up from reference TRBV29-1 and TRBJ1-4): SAVISQKPSRDICQRGTSLTIQCQVDSQVTMMFWYRQQPGQSLTLIATANQGSEATYESGFVIDKFPISRPNLTFSTLTVSNMSPEDSSIYLCSVGSGQGSRLFFGSGTQLSVL.

For the CDR3, the DNA is TGTGCCAGCAGCCACACAGATACGCAGTATTTT. Its protein product is CASSHTDTQYF. The chain combines TRBV11-2 with TRBJ2-3, with D hard to call. Trimming took off 5 bases at V and 2 bases at J, with 2 bases between the two ends. Germline V CDR1 and CDR2: SGHAT, FQNNGV. The CDR3 is 11 amino acids.

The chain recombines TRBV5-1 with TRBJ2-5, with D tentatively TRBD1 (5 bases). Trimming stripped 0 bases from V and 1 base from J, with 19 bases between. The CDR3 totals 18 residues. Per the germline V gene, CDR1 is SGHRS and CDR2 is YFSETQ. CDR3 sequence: CASSLGGPQTDVQETQYF. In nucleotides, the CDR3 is TGCGCCAGCAGCTTGGGGGGCCCACAAACCGACGTCCAAGAGACCCAGTACTTC.

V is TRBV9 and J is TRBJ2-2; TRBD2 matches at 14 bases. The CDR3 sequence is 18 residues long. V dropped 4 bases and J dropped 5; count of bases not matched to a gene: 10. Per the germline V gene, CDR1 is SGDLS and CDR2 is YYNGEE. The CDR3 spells CASSPTTSGRAGTGELFF. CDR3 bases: TGTGCCAGCAGCCCGACGACTAGCGGGAGGGCCGGAACCGGGGAGCTGTTTTTT.

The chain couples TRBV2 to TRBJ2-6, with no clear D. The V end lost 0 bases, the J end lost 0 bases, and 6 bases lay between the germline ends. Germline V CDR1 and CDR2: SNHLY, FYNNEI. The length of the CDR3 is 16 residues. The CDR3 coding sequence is TGTGCCAGCAGTGAAGCAGGAGCCTCTGGGGCCAACGTCCTGACTTTC. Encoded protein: CASSEAGASGANVLTF.

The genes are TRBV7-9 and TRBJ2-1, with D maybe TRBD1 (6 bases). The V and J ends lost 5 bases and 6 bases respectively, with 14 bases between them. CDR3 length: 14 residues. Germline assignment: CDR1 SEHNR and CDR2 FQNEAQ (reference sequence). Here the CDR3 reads CASSGGQWPNEQFF. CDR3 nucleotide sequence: TGTGCCAGCAGCGGTGGACAGTGGCCCAATGAGCAGTTCTTC.

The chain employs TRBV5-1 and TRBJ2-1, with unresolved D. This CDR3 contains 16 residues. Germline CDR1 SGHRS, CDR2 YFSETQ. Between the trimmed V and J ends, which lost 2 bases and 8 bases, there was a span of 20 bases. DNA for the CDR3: TGCGCCAGCAGCTTCACGCGTGTTGCACCAAATGATGAGCAGTTCTTC. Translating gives CASSFTRVAPNDEQFF.

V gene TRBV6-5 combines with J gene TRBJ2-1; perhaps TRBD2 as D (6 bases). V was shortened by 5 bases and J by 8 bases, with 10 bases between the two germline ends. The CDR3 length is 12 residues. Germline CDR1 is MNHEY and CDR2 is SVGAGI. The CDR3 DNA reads TGTGCCAGCAGTCCTAGGGAGGATGAGCAGTTCTTC. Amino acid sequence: CASSPREDEQFF.

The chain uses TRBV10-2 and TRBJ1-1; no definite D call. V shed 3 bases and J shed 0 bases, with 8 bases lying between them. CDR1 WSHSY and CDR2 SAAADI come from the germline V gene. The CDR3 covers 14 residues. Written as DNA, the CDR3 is TGCGCCAGCAGTGATCCGGCGGTGAACACTGAAGCTTTCTTT. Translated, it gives CASSDPAVNTEAFF.

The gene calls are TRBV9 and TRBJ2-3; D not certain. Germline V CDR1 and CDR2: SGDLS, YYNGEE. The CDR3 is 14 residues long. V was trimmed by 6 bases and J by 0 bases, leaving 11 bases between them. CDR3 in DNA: TGTGCCAGCACGGGTCCTCCTAGCACAGATACGCAGTATTTT. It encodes CASTGPPSTDTQYF.

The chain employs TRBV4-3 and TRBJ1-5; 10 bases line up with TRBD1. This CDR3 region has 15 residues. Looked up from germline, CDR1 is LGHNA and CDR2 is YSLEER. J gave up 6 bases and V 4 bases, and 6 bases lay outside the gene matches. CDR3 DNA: TGCGCCAGCAGCCGCGGGACAGGGGATGCTCAGCCCCAGCATTTT. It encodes CASSRGTGDAQPQHF.

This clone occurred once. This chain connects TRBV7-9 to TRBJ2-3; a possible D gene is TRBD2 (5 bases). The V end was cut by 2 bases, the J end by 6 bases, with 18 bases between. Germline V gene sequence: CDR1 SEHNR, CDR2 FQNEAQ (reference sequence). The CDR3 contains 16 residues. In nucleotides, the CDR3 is TGTGCCAGCAGCTTATTATTAGGGCGGGCGGAGGATACGCAGTATTTT. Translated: CASSLLLGRAEDTQYF. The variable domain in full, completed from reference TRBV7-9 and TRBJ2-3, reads DTGVSQNPRHKITKRGQNVTFRCDPISEHNRLYWYRQTLGQGPEFLTYFQNEAQLEKSRLLSDRFSAERPKGSFSTLEIQRTEQGDSAMYLCASSLLLGRAEDTQYFGPGTRLTVL.

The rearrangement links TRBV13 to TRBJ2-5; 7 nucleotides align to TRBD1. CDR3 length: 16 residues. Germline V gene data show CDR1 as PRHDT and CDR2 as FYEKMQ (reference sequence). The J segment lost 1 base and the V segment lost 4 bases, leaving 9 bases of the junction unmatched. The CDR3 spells CASSSRGKVVQETQYF. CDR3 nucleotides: TGTGCCAGCAGCTCCAGGGGGAAGGTTGTCCAAGAGACCCAGTACTTC.

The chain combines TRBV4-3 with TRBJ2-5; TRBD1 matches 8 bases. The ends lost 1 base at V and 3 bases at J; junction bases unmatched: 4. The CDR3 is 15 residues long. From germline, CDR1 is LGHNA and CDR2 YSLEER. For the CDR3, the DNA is TGCGCCAGCAGCCAAGTCCAGGACAGGGAAGAGACCCAGTACTTC. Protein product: CASSQVQDREETQYF.

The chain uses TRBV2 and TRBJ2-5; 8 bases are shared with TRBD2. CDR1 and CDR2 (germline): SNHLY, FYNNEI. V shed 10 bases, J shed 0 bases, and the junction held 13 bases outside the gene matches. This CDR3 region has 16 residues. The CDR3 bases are TGTGCCATCAGAGGCAAGCGGGGGTTGAACCAAGAGACCCAGTACTTC. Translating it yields CAIRGKRGLNQETQYF. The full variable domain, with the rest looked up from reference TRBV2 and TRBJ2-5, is EPEVTQTPSHQVTQMGQEVILRCVPISNHLYFYWYRQILGQKVEFLVSFYNNEISEKSEIFDDQFSVERPDGSNFTLKIRSTKLEDSAMYFCAIRGKRGLNQETQYFGPGTRLLVL.

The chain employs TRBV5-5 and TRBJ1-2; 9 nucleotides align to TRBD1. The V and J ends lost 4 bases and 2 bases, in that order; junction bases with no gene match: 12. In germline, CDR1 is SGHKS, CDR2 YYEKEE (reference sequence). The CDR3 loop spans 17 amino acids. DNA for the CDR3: TGTGCCAGCAGCCCCACCGGGACAGGGACCCTAAACTATGGCTACACCTTC. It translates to CASSPTGTGTLNYGYTF.

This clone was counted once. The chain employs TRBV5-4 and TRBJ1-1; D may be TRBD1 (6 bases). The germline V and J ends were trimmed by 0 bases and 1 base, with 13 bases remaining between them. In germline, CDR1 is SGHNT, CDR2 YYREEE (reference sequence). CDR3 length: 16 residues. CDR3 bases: TGTGCCAGCAGCTTGGGGGTGACAGGATGGAACACTGAAGCTTTCTTT. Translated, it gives CASSLGVTGWNTEAFF. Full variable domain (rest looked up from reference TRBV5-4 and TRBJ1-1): ETGVTQSPTHLIKTRGQQVTLRCSSQSGHNTVSWYQQALGQGPQFIFQYYREEENGRGNFPPRFSGLQFPNYSSELNVNALELDDSALYLCASSLGVTGWNTEAFFGQGTRLTVV.

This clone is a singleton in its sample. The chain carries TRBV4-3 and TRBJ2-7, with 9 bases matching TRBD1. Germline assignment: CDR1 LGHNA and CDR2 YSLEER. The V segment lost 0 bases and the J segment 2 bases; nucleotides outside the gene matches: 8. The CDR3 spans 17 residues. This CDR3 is CASSQDHGQGTTYEQYF. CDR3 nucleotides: TGCGCCAGCAGCCAAGATCATGGACAGGGGACTACCTACGAGCAGTACTTC.

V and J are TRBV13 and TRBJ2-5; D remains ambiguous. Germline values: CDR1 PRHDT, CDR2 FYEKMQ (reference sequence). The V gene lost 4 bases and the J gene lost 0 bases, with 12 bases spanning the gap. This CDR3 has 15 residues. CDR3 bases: TGTGCCAGCAGCTCATCCACACAGTACCAAGAGACCCAGTACTTC. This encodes CASSSSTQYQETQYF.

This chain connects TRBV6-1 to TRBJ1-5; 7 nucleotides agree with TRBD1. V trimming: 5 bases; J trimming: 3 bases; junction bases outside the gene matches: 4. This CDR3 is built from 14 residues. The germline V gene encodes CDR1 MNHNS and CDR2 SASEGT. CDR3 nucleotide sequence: TGTGCCAGCAGTTCGGGACAGAACAATCAGCCCCAGCATTTT. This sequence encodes CASSSGQNNQPQHF.

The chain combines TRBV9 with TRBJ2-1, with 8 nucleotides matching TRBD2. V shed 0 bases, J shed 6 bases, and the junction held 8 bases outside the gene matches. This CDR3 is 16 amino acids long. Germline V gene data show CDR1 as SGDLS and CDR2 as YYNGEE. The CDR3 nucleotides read TGTGCCAGCAGCGTAGAAGTTGCGGGAGGCTCCAATGAGCAGTTCTTC. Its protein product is CASSVEVAGGSNEQFF.

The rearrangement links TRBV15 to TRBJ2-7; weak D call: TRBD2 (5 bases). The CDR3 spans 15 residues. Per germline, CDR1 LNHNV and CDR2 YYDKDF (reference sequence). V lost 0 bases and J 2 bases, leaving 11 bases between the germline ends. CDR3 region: CATSRDLGGAYEQYF. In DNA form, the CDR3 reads TGTGCCACCAGCAGAGATTTAGGAGGAGCCTACGAGCAGTACTTC.

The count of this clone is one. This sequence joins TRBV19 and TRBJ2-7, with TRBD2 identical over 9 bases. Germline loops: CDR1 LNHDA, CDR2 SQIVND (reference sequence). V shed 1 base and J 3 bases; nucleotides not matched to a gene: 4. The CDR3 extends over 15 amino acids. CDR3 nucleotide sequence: TGTGCCAGTAGTATAGGGGTAGCGGGAGTCTACGAGCAGTACTTC. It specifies CASSIGVAGVYEQYF. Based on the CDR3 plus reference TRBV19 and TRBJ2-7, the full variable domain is DGGITQSPKYLFRKEGQNVTLSCEQNLNHDAMYWYRQDPGQGLRLIYYSQIVNDFQKGDIAEGYSVSREKKESFPLTVTSAQKNPTAFYLCASSIGVAGVYEQYFGPGTRLTVT.

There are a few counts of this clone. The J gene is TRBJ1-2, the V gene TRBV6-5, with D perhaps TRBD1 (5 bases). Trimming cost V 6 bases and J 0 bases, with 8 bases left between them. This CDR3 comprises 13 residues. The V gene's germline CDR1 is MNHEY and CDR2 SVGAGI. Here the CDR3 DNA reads TGTGCCAGCAGCGACAGTCCTAACTATGGCTACACCTTC. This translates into CASSDSPNYGYTF.

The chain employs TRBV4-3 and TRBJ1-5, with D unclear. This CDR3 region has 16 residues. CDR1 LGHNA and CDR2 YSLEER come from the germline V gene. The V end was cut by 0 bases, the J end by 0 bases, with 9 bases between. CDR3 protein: CASSQDRGYSNQPQHF. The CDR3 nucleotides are TGCGCCAGCAGCCAAGATCGAGGATATAGCAATCAGCCCCAGCATTTT.

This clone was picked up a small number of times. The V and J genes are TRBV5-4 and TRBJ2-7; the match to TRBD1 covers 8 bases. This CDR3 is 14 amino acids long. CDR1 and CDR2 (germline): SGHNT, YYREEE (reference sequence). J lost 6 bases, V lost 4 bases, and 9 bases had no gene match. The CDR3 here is CASSQGQARGEQYF. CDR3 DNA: TGTGCCAGCAGCCAGGGACAGGCCCGGGGCGAGCAGTACTTC. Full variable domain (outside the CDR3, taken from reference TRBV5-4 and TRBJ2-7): ETGVTQSPTHLIKTRGQQVTLRCSSQSGHNTVSWYQQALGQGPQFIFQYYREEENGRGNFPPRFSGLQFPNYSSELNVNALELDDSALYLCASSQGQARGEQYFGPGTRLTVT.